What follows are 20 T cell receptor beta chains derived from one specimen sequenced in a study of T-cell memory formation after mild COVID-19. From the 5' RACE reads, TCRdb called clonotypes with MiXCR, one entry per CDR3 protein. The data show about 240,000 distinct CDR3 sequences, roughly 9.4% seen once. Sequencing used PBMCs or a T cell subset sorted from them (not recorded which). All receptors come from a man between 18 and 29 years old who had mild COVID-19 (a few samples of this study predate the infection). Cell type and time point are not known.

This chain joins TRBV7-2 and TRBJ2-2; D is ambiguous. CDR3 length: 13 amino acids. The V end lost 5 bases, the J end lost 6 bases, and 10 bases lay between the germline ends. Germline assignment: CDR1 SGHTA and CDR2 FQGNSA. The CDR3 sequence is CASSGVPPGELFF. Written as DNA, the CDR3 is TGTGCCAGCAGCGGGGTCCCACCCGGGGAGCTGTTTTTT.

The chain links TRBV10-3 to TRBJ2-3; 9 bases map to TRBD2. CDR1 and CDR2 from the germline V gene are ENHRY and SYGVKD. The CDR3 length is 13 residues. After removal of 10 bases from V and 2 bases from J, the junction contained 4 bases not matched to a gene. The DNA for the CDR3 is TGTGCCACCCTAGCGGGAAACACAGATACGCAGTATTTT. Translation gives CATLAGNTDTQYF.

The V call is TRBV7-2, the J call TRBJ2-7; TRBD2 matches 10 bases. CDR1 is SGHTA and CDR2 is FQGNSA in the germline V gene. The CDR3 contains 16 residues. The V gene end was trimmed by 4 bases and the J gene end by 3 bases; junction bases not matched to a gene: 9. The chain's CDR3 is CASSSRAGGPVYEQYF. The CDR3 DNA is TGTGCCAGCAGCTCAAGAGCGGGGGGGCCGGTCTACGAGCAGTACTTC. Complete variable domain (other parts from reference TRBV7-2 and TRBJ2-7): GAGVSQSPSNKVTEKGKDVELRCDPISGHTALYWYRQSLGQGLEFLIYFQGNSAPDKSGLPSDRFSAERTGGSVSTLTIQRTQQEDSAVYLCASSSRAGGPVYEQYFGPGTRLTVT.

This clonotype has more than one count but fewer than ten. Here the CDR3 reads CASSQDLLGRDSPLHF. In DNA, the CDR3 is TGCGCCAGCAGCCAAGATCTCTTAGGGAGGGATTCACCCCTCCACTTT. The chain is built from TRBV4-3 and TRBJ1-6; D is ambiguous. CDR1 is LGHNA, CDR2 YSLEER, per germline. This CDR3 is 16 amino acids long. V shed 0 bases and J shed 8 bases, with 14 bases lying between them.

V is TRBV6-6 and J is TRBJ1-5; 11 bases are a match to TRBD1. With 2 bases clipped from V and 6 bases from J, the junction kept 3 bases outside the gene matches. The length of the CDR3 is 15 residues. CDR1 is MNHNY and CDR2 is SVGAGI in the germline V gene (reference sequence). The CDR3 sequence: CASSYGTGGFQPQHF. The CDR3 DNA sequence: TGTGCCAGCAGTTACGGGACAGGGGGTTTTCAGCCCCAGCATTTT.

The table lists this clonotype with a few counts. V and J are TRBV4-3 and TRBJ2-1, with D tentatively TRBD2 (5 bases). Looked up from germline, CDR1 is LGHNA and CDR2 is YSLEER. This CDR3 comprises 16 residues. V was cut by 0 bases and J by 9 bases, with 18 bases left in between. The CDR3 DNA sequence: TGCGCCAGCAGCCAAGAAAGAGGGAAACTAGTGGGTGAGCAGTTCTTC. This sequence encodes CASSQERGKLVGEQFF.

V usage is TRBV6-2 or TRBV6-3 and J usage is TRBJ2-7; 9 nucleotides match TRBD1. This CDR3 contains 15 residues. Trimming removed 0 bases from V and 5 bases from J; junction bases left unmatched: 5. Germline CDR1 MNHEY, CDR2 SVGEGT. The DNA for the CDR3 is TGTGCCAGCAGTTACTCCCGGACAGGGGTTAACGAGCAGTACTTC. Translated, it gives CASSYSRTGVNEQYF.

This clonotype was counted only a few times. The rearrangement joins TRBV6-2 or TRBV6-3 to TRBJ2-7; 7 bases are shared with TRBD2. Germline V CDR1 and CDR2: MNHEY, SVGEGT. With V trimmed by 0 bases and J by 0 bases, 14 bases remained unmatched. CDR3 length: 19 residues. The CDR3 protein is CASSYSKDYTGGSSYEQYV. As DNA, the CDR3 is TGTGCCAGCAGTTACTCGAAGGATTATACGGGGGGAAGCTCCTACGAGCAGTACGTC.

This clonotype showed up just a few times. The chain has TRBV6-5 and TRBJ1-1; D remains ambiguous. Trimming shortened V by 5 bases and J by 4 bases, and 17 bases separated the two germline ends. CDR1 MNHEY and CDR2 SVGAGI come from the germline V gene. The CDR3 covers 15 residues. The CDR3 sequence: CASSKRPIPGTEAFF. CDR3 coding DNA: TGTGCCAGCAGTAAGCGTCCCATTCCTGGCACTGAAGCTTTCTTT.

This clonotype was detected many times. The chain employs TRBV11-1 and TRBJ2-5; D possibly matches TRBD1 or TRBD2 (5 bases each). CDR1 SGHAT and CDR2 FQDESV come from the germline V gene (reference sequence). The V gene lost 4 bases and the J gene lost 2 bases, with 8 bases spanning the gap. The CDR3 has 13 amino acids. CDR3 sequence reads: CASSSGPQETQYF. The DNA for the CDR3 is TGTGCCAGCAGCTCGGGACCGCAAGAGACCCAGTACTTC. The whole variable domain, filled in from reference TRBV11-1 and TRBJ2-5, reads EAEVAQSPRYKITEKSQAVAFWCDPISGHATLYWYRQILGQGPELLVQFQDESVVDDSQLPKDRFSAERLKGVDSTLKIQPAELGDSAMYLCASSSGPQETQYFGPGTRLLVL.

This chain joins TRBV3-1 and TRBJ2-7, with D perhaps assigned TRBD1 or TRBD2 (5 bases each). Looked up from germline, CDR1 is LGHDT and CDR2 is YNNKEL (reference sequence). CDR3 length equals 14 residues. With 4 bases removed from V and 1 base from J, the gap between germline ends came to 11 bases. The CDR3 spells CASSRPGASYEQYF. CDR3 DNA: TGTGCCAGCAGCCGACCCGGGGCATCCTACGAGCAGTACTTC.

The chain uses TRBV11-2 and TRBJ1-1; D is unclear. The CDR3 loop spans 17 amino acids. The germline V and J ends were trimmed by 5 bases and 0 bases, with 19 bases remaining between them. Germline V gene sequence: CDR1 SGHAT, CDR2 FQNNGV. Here the CDR3 reads CASSAPRPGRLNTEAFF. The CDR3 bases are TGTGCCAGCAGCGCGCCCCGACCCGGACGTCTGAACACTGAAGCTTTCTTT.

The chain carries TRBV7-9 and TRBJ1-1; no definite D call. This CDR3 is 16 amino acids long. V dropped 5 bases and J dropped 4 bases, with 20 bases sitting between them. Looked up from germline, CDR1 is SEHNR and CDR2 is FQNEAQ (reference sequence). CDR3 region: CASSPNDMRWSTEAFF. CDR3 nucleotides: TGTGCCAGCAGCCCCAACGACATGCGTTGGAGCACTGAAGCTTTCTTT.

CDR3 bases: TGTGCCAGAAGAGGGCCTAATACGCAGTATTTT. This gives the protein CARRGPNTQYF. J is TRBJ2-3 and V is TRBV12-3 or TRBV12-4; maybe TRBD2 (5 bases). The ends were cut back, 9 bases at V and 7 bases at J, with 11 bases in the middle. The CDR3 has 11 residues.

A few counts support this clonotype. This rearrangement joins TRBV7-2 to TRBJ2-1, with TRBD1 identical over 10 bases. The CDR3 consists of 16 residues. CDR1 and CDR2 from the germline V gene are SGHTA and FQGNSA. V trimming: 6 bases; J trimming: 8 bases; junction bases outside the gene matches: 13. CDR3 DNA sequence: TGTGCCAGCAGTCGTCGGCTAGGGACAGGGGTCGATGAGCAGTTCTTC. Its translation is CASSRRLGTGVDEQFF.

A remark on this clonotype: Relative to the germline gene, one junction end is altered; a read error may explain this. The genes are TRBV7-7 and TRBJ2-2; D not resolved. CDR1 SSHAT and CDR2 FNYEAQ come from the germline V gene (reference sequence). The CDR3 is 16 residues long. In DNA, the CDR3 is TGTGCTAGCAGCGCCGGACGAGCCAGTCGCCCCGGGGAGCTGTTTTTT. Its translation is CASSAGRASRPGELFF. Variable domain in full (rest from reference TRBV7-7 and TRBJ2-2): GAGVSQSPRYKVTKRGQDVTLRCDPISSHATLYWYQQALGQGPEFLTYFNYEAQPDKSGLPSDRFSAERPEGSISTLTIQRTEQRDSAMYRCASSAGRASRPGELFFGEGSRLTVL.

At least ten counts were recorded for this clonotype. V gene TRBV18 combines with J gene TRBJ2-3; 8 nucleotides agree with TRBD1. The CDR3 is made up of 17 amino acids. The junction had 16 bases not matched to a gene; V was cut back by 5 bases and J by 6 bases. CDR1 and CDR2 (germline): KGHSH, LQKENI. CDR3 nucleotide sequence: TGTGCCAGCTCATATCCGGAGTTGGGGACAGGAGTCGATACGCAGTATTTT. Amino acid sequence: CASSYPELGTGVDTQYF. Variable domain in full (rest from reference TRBV18 and TRBJ2-3): NAGVMQNPRHLVRRRGQEARLRCSPMKGHSHVYWYRQLPEEGLKFMVYLQKENIIDESGMPKERFSAEFPKEGPSILRIQQVVRGDSAAYFCASSYPELGTGVDTQYFGPGTRLTVL.

The chain joins TRBV20-1 to TRBJ2-3, with a tentative D call TRBD2 (7 bases). CDR1 is DFQATT and CDR2 is SNEGSKA in the germline V gene (reference sequence). V was pared by 7 bases and J by 2 bases, with 16 bases between. This CDR3 comprises 14 residues. This chain's CDR3 is CSGQRDTSTDTQYF. The CDR3 DNA is TGCAGTGGGCAGCGGGACACCTCCACAGATACGCAGTATTTT.

A few counts support this clonotype. CDR3 DNA sequence: TGTGCCAGCAGTTACTCTGCCCTGGGCGGTAATTCACCCCTCCACTTT. Its translation is CASSYSALGGNSPLHF. This chain links TRBV6-5 with TRBJ1-6; D is ambiguous. The ends were cut back, 0 bases at V and 6 bases at J, with 12 bases in the middle. The CDR3 contains 16 residues. Per germline, CDR1 MNHEY and CDR2 SVGAGI.

The V call is TRBV15, the J call TRBJ1-1; D is possibly TRBD1 (5 bases). This CDR3 contains 13 residues. The germline V gene has CDR1 LNHNV and CDR2 YYDKDF (reference sequence). V was shortened by 6 bases and J by 1 base, with 9 bases between the two germline ends. The CDR3 sequence: CATRIDRNTEAFF. DNA for the CDR3: TGTGCCACCAGAATTGACAGGAACACTGAAGCTTTCTTT.